This T cell receptor (beta chain) stems from a study of response to subunit inactivated influenza vaccine. Germline V lookup: CDR1 MNHEY, CDR2 SVGAGI. The CDR3 is made up of 14 amino acids. V was pared by 4 bases and J by 5 bases, with 14 bases between. TCRdb recomputed calls from the RT-PCR reads with MiXCR, one row per CDR3 protein. The sample contains around 710,000 distinct CDR3 sequences, about 14% of which appear only once. The sequences come from PBMCs from blood, collected approximately 15 days before vaccination. This clonotype originated in a man aged 50 or older who received an inactivated influenza vaccine. This sequence joins TRBV6-5 and TRBJ2-5; possibly TRBD2 for D (5 bases). CDR3 bases: TGTGCCAGCAGTTGGGGAGCAAATTCGGAGACCCAGTACTTC. This codes for CASSWGANSETQYF.